This section outlines one T cell receptor (beta chain) sequence together with its context. Its antigen is unknown. The ends were cut back, 6 bases at V and 7 bases at J, with 13 bases in the middle. This CDR3 has 12 residues. Per the germline V gene, CDR1 is MNHNS and CDR2 is SASEGT. These data come from a study of cytomegalovirus exposure and HLA in healthy donors. Produced via immunoSEQ multiplex PCR; TCRdb's table is partial and in-frame only. The repertoire holds some 140,000 clones, with 80% to 90% as singletons. Notes on the study in general: Most TCR sequences were rare, but some public TCRs occurred in many donors. Within the 100 to 150 validation repertoires, first-cohort TCR clusters tended to co-occur, according to a later analysis.

V gene TRBV6-1 combines with J gene TRBJ2-7, with a weak D call TRBD2 (5 bases). The origin of this receptor is a woman in her thirties in good health and CMV-seronegative. Specimen: PBMCs. The CDR3 nucleotides are TGTGCCAGCAGGAAGGACTTGTTAGAGCAGTACTTC. Encoded protein: CASRKDLLEQYF.